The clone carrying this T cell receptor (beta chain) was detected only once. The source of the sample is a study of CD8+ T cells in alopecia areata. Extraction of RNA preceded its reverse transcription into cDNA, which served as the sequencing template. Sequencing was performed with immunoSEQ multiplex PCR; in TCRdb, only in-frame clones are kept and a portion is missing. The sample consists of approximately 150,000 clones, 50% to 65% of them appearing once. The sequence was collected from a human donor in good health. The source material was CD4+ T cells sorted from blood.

For the CDR3, the DNA is TGTGCCAGCAGCTCAACCGGGACAAACTACGAGCAGTACTTC. Translation gives CASSSTGTNYEQYF. V and J are TRBV11-2 and TRBJ2-7, with D perhaps matching TRBD1 (6 bases). The CDR3 runs to 14 residues. The V end lost 4 bases, the J end lost 3 bases, and 13 bases lay between the germline ends. Per the germline V gene, CDR1 is SGHAT and CDR2 is FQNNGV.